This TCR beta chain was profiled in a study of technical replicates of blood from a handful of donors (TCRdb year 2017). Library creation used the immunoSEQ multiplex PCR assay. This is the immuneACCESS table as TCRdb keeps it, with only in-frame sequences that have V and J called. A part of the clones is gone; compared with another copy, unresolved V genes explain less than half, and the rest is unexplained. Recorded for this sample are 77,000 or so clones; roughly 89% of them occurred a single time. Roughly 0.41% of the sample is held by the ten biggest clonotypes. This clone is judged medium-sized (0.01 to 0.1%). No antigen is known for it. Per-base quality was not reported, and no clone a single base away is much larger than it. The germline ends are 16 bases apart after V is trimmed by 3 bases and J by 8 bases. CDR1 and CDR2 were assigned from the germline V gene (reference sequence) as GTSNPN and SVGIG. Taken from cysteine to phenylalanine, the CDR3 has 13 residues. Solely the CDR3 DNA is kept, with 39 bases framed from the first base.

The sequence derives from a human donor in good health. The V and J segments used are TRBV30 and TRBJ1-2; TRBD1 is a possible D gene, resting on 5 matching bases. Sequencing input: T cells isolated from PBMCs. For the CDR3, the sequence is CAWSPGGGKGYTF. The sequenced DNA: TGTGCCTGGAGCCCCGGGGGGGGTAAGGGCTACACCTTC.